A selection of T cell receptor beta chains follows, all from one sample in a study of T cells in Graves' hyperthyroidism and ophthalmopathy. From the multiplex PCR reads, TCRdb called clonotypes with MiXCR, one entry per CDR3 protein. The sample lists roughly 500,000 distinct CDR3 sequences, approximately 25% occurring once. The sample consisted of blood. The receptor set was obtained from a woman between 25 and 40 years old with Graves' ophthalmopathy. The CDR3 runs from the conserved cysteine through the conserved F or W. D genes are given only for firm matches. Clone size is stated in some rows and not others, as once, few, many or a class when expanded.

v_call	clone_size	d_call	j_call	cdr3_nt	cdr3_aa
TRBV20-1	-	-	TRBJ2-7	TGCAGTGCCCAACCCGTGGGGTTGGTAGAGCAGTACTTC	CSAQPVGLVEQYF
TRBV12-3/TRBV12-4	-	-	TRBJ1-3	TGTGCCAGCAGCTGGGGGTCCCCTGGAAACACCATATATTTT	CASSWGSPGNTIYF
TRBV11-1	many	TRBD1	TRBJ2-7	TGTGCCAGCAGCTTTAGGACAGGGGCGTTTCCAACCTACGAGCAGTACTTC	CASSFRTGAFPTYEQYF
TRBV20-1	-	TRBD1	TRBJ2-5	TGCAGTGCTCCTAAGGGGGCGTACGAAGAGACCCAGTACTTC	CSAPKGAYEETQYF
TRBV7-8	-	-	TRBJ2-7	TGTGCCAGCAGCTCACCGGGGACAACGAACCACGAGCAGTACTTC	CASSSPGTTNHEQYF
TRBV20-1	many	-	TRBJ1-5	TGCAGTGCTAGTACCCCCCGGTTCCAGCTAGGGAGCCAGCCCCAGCATTTT	CSASTPRFQLGSQPQHF
TRBV24-1	many	-	TRBJ2-7	TGTGCCACCAGTAGTGGGGGCTACGAGCAGTACTTC	CATSSGGYEQYF
TRBV27	-	-	TRBJ2-3	TGTGCCAGCAGTTTCGGGCAGTACACAGATACGCAGTATTTT	CASSFGQYTDTQYF
TRBV4-3	few	TRBD1	TRBJ2-7	TGCGCCAGCAGCCAACACCCGACAGGGGCTCTCTACGAGCAGTACTTC	CASSQHPTGALYEQYF
TRBV11-2	many	-	TRBJ2-5	TGTGCCAGCAGCCTCCTCGGGGTGGCCAGGGAGGAGGCCCAGTACTTC	CASSLLGVAREEAQYF
TRBV3-1	many	TRBD1	TRBJ2-7	TGTGCCAGCAGCCACCATCGGGACAGACCCTACGAGCAGTACTTC	CASSHHRDRPYEQYF
TRBV7-9	many	TRBD2	TRBJ2-5	TGTGCCAGCATCGGGGGGTACCGGGAGACCCAGTACTTC	CASIGGYRETQYF
TRBV6-5	many	-	TRBJ1-2	TGTGCCAGCAGTTACCCAGGGGCTGGCTACACCTTC	CASSYPGAGYTF
TRBV19	many	-	TRBJ1-5	TGTGCCAGTACGCCGGGACGGATCAATCAGCCCCAGCATTTT	CASTPGRINQPQHF
TRBV6-4	many	-	TRBJ1-2	TGTGCCAGCAGGGGCCTGGCAGGGCGAGACTTTAACTATGGCTACACCTTC	CASRGLAGRDFNYGYTF
TRBV5-1	many	TRBD1	TRBJ2-5	TGCGCCAGCAGCTCAGGACAGGGTGTCCAAGAGACCCAGTACTTC	CASSSGQGVQETQYF
TRBV12-3/TRBV12-4	many	-	TRBJ2-7	TGTGCCAGCAGCACCTGGGGGGCCCCCTACGAGCAGTACTTC	CASSTWGAPYEQYF
TRBV10-3	many	-	TRBJ2-7	TGTGCCATCAGTCCCTTCGGGGCCCGTCCACCTAGCTCCTACGAGCAGTACTTC	CAISPFGARPPSSYEQYF
TRBV4-1	many	-	TRBJ1-2	TGCGCCAGCAGCCATACAGGGCGCGGCTACACCTTC	CASSHTGRGYTF
TRBV6-5	many	-	TRBJ1-2	TGTGCCAGCAGCTACCACCCCCCTTTGAATGGCTACACCTTC	CASSYHPPLNGYTF
TRBV25-1	-	TRBD1	TRBJ1-2	TGTGCCAGCAGTTTAGCACGGGATCCAGGGGGCATCTATGGCTACACCTTC	CASSLARDPGGIYGYTF
TRBV5-4	few	-	TRBJ1-1	TGTGCCAGCAGCTTGGCCGGCAGCCGGATTGAAGCTTTCTTT	CASSLAGSRIEAFF
TRBV29-1	-	TRBD1	TRBJ1-3	TGCAGCGTTGAAGCACAGGGGGACGGCACCATATATTTT	CSVEAQGDGTIYF
TRBV15	few	-	TRBJ2-2	TGTGCCACCAGCAGGACAGGCACCGGGGAGCTGTTTTTT	CATSRTGTGELFF
TRBV6-2/TRBV6-3	-	-	TRBJ2-1	TGTGCCAGCAGCTACACTAGTCTTCCCTACAATGAGCAGTTCTTC	CASSYTSLPYNEQFF
TRBV19	few	TRBD2	TRBJ2-7	TGTGCCAGTAGTACCCCGCCCGGGACTAGCGGGACTCGCTACGAGCAGTACTTC	CASSTPPGTSGTRYEQYF
TRBV5-1	-	-	TRBJ2-4	TGCGCCAGCACTACTGGACAGCTCAAAAACATTCAGTACTTC	CASTTGQLKNIQYF
TRBV6-1	many	TRBD1	TRBJ1-5	TGTGCCAGCAGTCTTACAGGGGTGTTTCAGCCCCAGCATTTT	CASSLTGVFQPQHF
TRBV24-1	-	TRBD1	TRBJ2-5	TGTGCCACCAGTGACCCCGGTGGCTCAGGGGGCCGGGAGACCCAGTACTTC	CATSDPGGSGGRETQYF
TRBV6-2/TRBV6-3	many	TRBD1	TRBJ1-1	TGTGCCAGCAGCCACCCCGGGAGGCAGGGGGCTGAAGCTTTCTTT	CASSHPGRQGAEAFF
TRBV12-3/TRBV12-4	many	-	TRBJ1-1	TGTGCCAGCAGTCTGGGGTACAGGGCGCGAGCTTTCTTT	CASSLGYRARAFF
TRBV29-1	few	TRBD2	TRBJ2-7	TGCAGCGCCAAATTAGCGGGAGCCATGGAGCAGTACTTC	CSAKLAGAMEQYF
TRBV13	-	-	TRBJ1-2	TGTGCCAGCAGCCCAACCCTCCTGAGTGGCTACACCTTC	CASSPTLLSGYTF
TRBV7-2	many	TRBD2	TRBJ2-7	TGTGCCAGCAGCGGTAGCGGGGGGGCCTACGAGCAGTACTTC	CASSGSGGAYEQYF
TRBV4-1	few	-	TRBJ2-5	TGCGCCAGCAGTCCTATAAGACTTTCGGCAAGCGGAAATCTCCAAGAGACCCAGTACTTC	CASSPIRLSASGNLQETQYF
TRBV24-1	few	TRBD2	TRBJ2-2	TGTGCCACCAGCGGGGGGGGTATTCACGCGAACACCGGGGAGCTGTTTTTT	CATSGGGIHANTGELFF
TRBV2	many	-	TRBJ2-5	TGTGCCAGCAGTTTTGGGCAGACCCAAGATCCCCAGTACTTC	CASSFGQTQDPQYF
TRBV6-1	-	-	TRBJ2-2	TGTGCCAGCAGGACAGTCAAGAACACCGGGGAGCTGTTTTTT	CASRTVKNTGELFF
TRBV6-6	many	-	TRBJ2-7	TGTGCCAGCAGTCCTCAGGGAGCAATCGGCTACGAGCAGTACTTC	CASSPQGAIGYEQYF
TRBV2	-	-	TRBJ2-7	TGTGCCAGCTGTAGGGACAACTACGAGCAGTACTTC	CASCRDNYEQYF
TRBV6-2/TRBV6-3	many	-	TRBJ2-5	TGTGCCAGCAGTTACGGGGTCGTATATGATGTGGTTAGCGGTCCCCAAGAGACCCAGTACTTC	CASSYGVVYDVVSGPQETQYF
TRBV7-2	few	-	TRBJ1-1	TGTGCCAGCAGCCCGGAGGTGGCGAACACTGAAGCTTTCTTT	CASSPEVANTEAFF
TRBV29-1	many	-	TRBJ1-1	TGCAGCGTTGAAGGTCTTAGGAACACTGAAGCTTTCTTT	CSVEGLRNTEAFF
TRBV10-3	many	-	TRBJ2-7	TGTGCCATCGGGGAGACAGCTTCTACCTACGAGCAGTACTTC	CAIGETASTYEQYF
TRBV30	-	-	TRBJ1-2	TGTGCCTGGAGTGTACGGTATGGCTACACCTTC	CAWSVRYGYTF
TRBV25-1	many	TRBD1	TRBJ1-3	TGTGCCAGTAATTCCGGGACAGCGAGCTCTGGAAACACCATATATTTT	CASNSGTASSGNTIYF
TRBV6-1	many	TRBD1	TRBJ2-5	TGTGCCAGCAGTGACAGGGGGCTACAAGAGACCCAGTACTTC	CASSDRGLQETQYF
TRBV11-2	many	-	TRBJ2-5	TGTGCCAGCAGCTTCTCTCGCAGGGTAGAGACCCAGTACTTC	CASSFSRRVETQYF
TRBV29-1	many	-	TRBJ2-7	TGCAGCGTTGTAGAGGGGAACGAGCAGTACTTC	CSVVEGNEQYF
TRBV20-1	-	-	TRBJ1-5	TGCAGTGCTAGAGACACTGGCAGGGCCCAGCATTTT	CSARDTGRAQHF
TRBV9	many	-	TRBJ2-3	TGTGCCAGCAGCTCTACCACAGATACGCAGTATTTT	CASSSTTDTQYF
TRBV5-1	many	-	TRBJ1-1	TGCGCCAGCAGCGACGCGGGGAACACTGAAGCTTTCTTT	CASSDAGNTEAFF
TRBV15	-	-	TRBJ2-3	TGTGCCACCAGCGATGAAGATACGCAGTATTTT	CATSDEDTQYF
TRBV6-1	many	-	TRBJ2-7	TGTGCCAGCGGTCCCTTCTACGAGCAGTACTTC	CASGPFYEQYF
TRBV6-1	many	TRBD1	TRBJ2-5	TGTGCCAGCGGGACAGGGGGCCAAGAGACCCAATACTTC	CASGTGGQETQYF
TRBV11-1	many	TRBD1	TRBJ1-1	TGTGCCAGCAGCGCCACCGGACAGGGGCCCGAAGCCATGAACACTGAAGCTTTCTTT	CASSATGQGPEAMNTEAFF
TRBV7-2	-	-	TRBJ2-2	TGTGCCAGCAGCCGGGGCTCAGGGAACACCGGGGAGCTGTTTTTT	CASSRGSGNTGELFF